Listed here is a single T cell receptor beta chain. The target antigen is unknown. V dropped 0 bases and J dropped 2 bases, with 10 bases sitting between them. Germline values: CDR1 SNHLY, CDR2 FYNNEI. This CDR3 comprises 15 residues. The authors reverse transcribed all of the isolated RNA, so sequencing captured expressed TCRB transcripts. Here immunoSEQ multiplex PCR was the method, and the copy in TCRdb shows in-frame clones only, minus some. The data contain about 150,000 clones, less than 15% of them seen just once; the ten biggest clones take up roughly 1.4%. This sample was taken from a study of beta chain features in type 1 diabetes. Study-wide points: For Type 1 diabetes patients, all four CD4+ subsets carried TCRB CDR3s that were moderately but significantly shorter.

The TCR was taken from a young man with type 1 diabetes. V gene TRBV2 combines with J gene TRBJ1-1, with a tentative D call TRBD1 (5 bases). The sample comprised central memory CD4+ T cells from blood. In nucleotides, the CDR3 is TGTGCCAGCAGTGAAGCCCTCCGGGACAACACTGAAGCTTTCTTT. Its translation: CASSEALRDNTEAFF.